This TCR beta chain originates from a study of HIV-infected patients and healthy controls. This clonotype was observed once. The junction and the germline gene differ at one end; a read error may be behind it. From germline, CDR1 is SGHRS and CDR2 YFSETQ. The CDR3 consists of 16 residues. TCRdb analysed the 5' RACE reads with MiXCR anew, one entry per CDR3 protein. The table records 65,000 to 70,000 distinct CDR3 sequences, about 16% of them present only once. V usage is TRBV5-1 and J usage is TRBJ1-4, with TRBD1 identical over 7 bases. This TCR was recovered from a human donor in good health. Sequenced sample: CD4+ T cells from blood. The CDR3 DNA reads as TGCGCCAGCGGCTTGGACGGACAGGCGACGAATGAAAAACTGTTTTTT. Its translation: CASGLDGQATNEKLFF.